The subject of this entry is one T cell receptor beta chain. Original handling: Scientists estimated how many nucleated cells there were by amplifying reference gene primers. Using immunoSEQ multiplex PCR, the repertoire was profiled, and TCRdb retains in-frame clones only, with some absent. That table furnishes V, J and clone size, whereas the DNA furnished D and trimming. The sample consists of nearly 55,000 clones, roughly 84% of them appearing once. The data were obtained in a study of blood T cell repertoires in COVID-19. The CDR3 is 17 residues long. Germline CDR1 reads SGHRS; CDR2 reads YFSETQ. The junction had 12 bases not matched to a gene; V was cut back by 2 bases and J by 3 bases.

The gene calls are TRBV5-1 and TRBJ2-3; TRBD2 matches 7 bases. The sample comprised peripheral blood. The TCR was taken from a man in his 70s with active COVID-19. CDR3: CASSFGLTSMRTDTQYF. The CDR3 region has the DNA TGCGCCAGCAGCTTCGGATTGACTAGCATGAGGACAGATACGCAGTATTTT.